This section outlines one TCR beta chain sequence together with its context. The CDR3 is made up of 17 amino acids. Per the germline V gene, CDR1 is KGHSH and CDR2 is LQKENI. Trimming took 2 bases from V and 7 from J, leaving 20 bases between them. Produced via immunoSEQ multiplex PCR; TCRdb's table is partial and in-frame only. Of about 270,000 clones detected, approximately 90% appear once; the ten largest clones hold less than 3.5%. Adults between about 18 and 89 years of age took part from under 30 US areas. Participants classified as exposed had met a COVID-19 case within 2 weeks before study entry. This sample was included in a study of blood T cell repertoires in COVID-19.

Sequencing was performed on PBMCs or T cells enriched from blood (not recorded which). The chain employs TRBV18 and TRBJ2-2, with a weak D call TRBD1 (5 bases). This TCR derives from a man aged 40-49 years who had been exposed to COVID-19. For the CDR3, the DNA is TGTGCCAGCTCACCAAATATTCAGGGCCTCCTGTTCGGGGAGCTGTTTTTT. Amino acid sequence: CASSPNIQGLLFGELFF.